This TCR beta chain was documented in a study of response to subunit inactivated influenza vaccine. This clonotype was seen at least ten times. What it binds is not known. Germline loops: CDR1 LNHNV, CDR2 YYDKDF (reference sequence). This CDR3 is 15 amino acids long. With 6 bases clipped from V and 4 bases from J, the junction kept 8 bases outside the gene matches. TCRdb fed the RT-PCR reads into MiXCR, producing one record per CDR3 protein. Of about 530,000 distinct CDR3 sequences listed, 10% to 15% are singletons. General study points: It was suggested by the authors that few new T cells are recruited by each seasonal influenza vaccination.

The chain links TRBV15 to TRBJ2-2, with TRBD2 matching 7 bases. Sample: PBMCs from blood, taken on the day of vaccination. This clonotype originated in a man over 45 who received an inactivated influenza vaccine. In DNA, the CDR3 is TGTGCCACCAGTGCCTGGGAGGGGAGCACCGGGGAGCTGTTTTTT. Amino acids: CATSAWEGSTGELFF.